This T cell receptor beta chain was recorded in a study of regulatory T cells in long-lasting Graves disease. Points from the study as a whole: Persistent Graves' patients showed less TCR diversity than newly diagnosed patients showed.

As for time point: newly diagnosed GD, antithyroid drugs for less than 3 months. RNA isolated from PBMCs was used to make the TCR library. The authors drew around 9 milliliters of peripheral blood into EDTA tubes. Both iRepertoire HTBI primers and Arm-PCR of CDR3 regions were used to build the TCR beta libraries. TCRdb ran MiXCR on the multiplex PCR reads and lists one entry per CDR3 protein. This table holds hundreds of thousands of distinct CDR3 sequences, roughly 15% found once. As concerns this clonotype: No antigen is known for it.

This CDR3 is built from 16 residues. CDR1 and CDR2 from the germline V gene are SGHRS and YFSETQ. With 3 bases removed from V and 3 bases from J, the gap between germline ends came to 16 bases. The data also belong to a second study, concerning T cells in Graves' hyperthyroidism and ophthalmopathy. That study reports: The TCR CDR3 first-round RT-PCR relied on the HTBI primer set.

The clonotype was recovered from a woman in her thirties with Graves disease. The chain carries TRBV5-1 and TRBJ1-3, with D tentatively TRBD1 (6 bases). This specimen consisted of peripheral blood mononuclear cells (PBMCs), obtained at new diagnosis, from a patient treated with antithyroid drugs. CDR3 region: CASSSLIDRSGNTIYF. CDR3 bases: TGCGCCAGCAGCTCGTTGATTGACAGGAGTGGAAACACCATATATTTT. Full variable domain (outside the CDR3, taken from reference TRBV5-1 and TRBJ1-3): KAGVTQTPRYLIKTRGQQVTLSCSPISGHRSVSWYQQTPGQGLQFLFEYFSETQRNKGNFPGRFSGRQFSNSRSEMNVSTLELGDSALYLCASSSLIDRSGNTIYFGEGSWLTVV.